The source of this T cell receptor beta chain is a study of T cells expressing NK-cell markers. Study background: Sorted CD3+CD56-NKG2C+, CD3+CD56+NKG2C+ and CD3+CD56+NKG2C- T cells supplied the TCR beta repertoires.

Looked up from germline, CDR1 is MNHEY and CDR2 is SVGEGT. CDR3 length equals 16 residues. With UMIs, 5'RACE template switching was used to make TCR beta cDNA. One entry per CDR3 protein, without DNA, is what TCRdb gives after re-calling the 5' RACE reads. This table holds hundreds of thousands of distinct CDR3 sequences. The clonotype originates from a young man in good health. This chain joins TRBV6-2 or TRBV6-3 and TRBJ2-1; TCRdb selects TRBD2, and the lack of DNA leaves this call unchecked. The sequenced sample consisted of blood T cells: a sorted CD56 or NKG2C T cell subset, CD4+ or CD8+ T cells, or bulk PBMC T cells (not recorded which). CDR3 protein: CASSYSAGSSYNEQFF.